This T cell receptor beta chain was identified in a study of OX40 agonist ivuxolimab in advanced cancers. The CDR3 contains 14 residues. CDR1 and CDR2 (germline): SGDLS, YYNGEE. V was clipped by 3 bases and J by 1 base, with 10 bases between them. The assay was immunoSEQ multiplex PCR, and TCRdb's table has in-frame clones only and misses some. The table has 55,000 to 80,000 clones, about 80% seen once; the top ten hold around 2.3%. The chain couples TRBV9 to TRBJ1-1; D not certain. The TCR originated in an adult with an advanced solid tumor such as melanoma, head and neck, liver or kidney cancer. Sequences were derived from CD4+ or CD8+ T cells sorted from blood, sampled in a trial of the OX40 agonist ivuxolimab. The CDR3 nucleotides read TGTGCCAGCAGCGCCCAGGATTCGAACACTGAAGCTTTCTTT. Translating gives CASSAQDSNTEAFF.